Listed here are 18 T cell receptor beta chains from one sample, sequenced in a study of shared clonotypes between healthy human individuals. Selected positively for CCR7 and CD45RO-negative, naive CD8 cells excluded terminally differentiated effector memory CD45RA+ cells. TCRdb's table, derived via immunoSEQ multiplex PCR, lists solely in-frame clones and lacks some. Of hundreds of thousands of clones detected, under 95% appear once; the ten largest clones hold 20% to 25%. The sequencing input was naive CD8+ T cells sorted from blood. These TCRs come from a man younger than 40 in good health.

The CDR3 region has the DNA TGTGCCAGCAGCTTTGGGACAGACTTTTATGGCTACACCTTC. Translated: CASSFGTDFYGYTF. The chain joins TRBV13 to TRBJ1-2, with 7 positions matching TRBD1. CDR1 and CDR2 from the germline V gene are PRHDT and FYEKMQ (reference sequence). This CDR3 is 14 amino acids long. Trimming cost V 3 bases and J 5 bases; bases outside gene matches: 6.

The J gene is TRBJ2-7, the V gene TRBV29-1; 9 positions match TRBD2. Losses at the gene ends were 3 bases for V and 3 bases for J; bases not matched to a gene: 0. This CDR3 contains 12 residues. Germline V lookup: CDR1 SQVTM, CDR2 ANQGSEA. Here the CDR3 DNA reads TGCAGCGTTGAGACTAGCGGCTACGAGCAGTACTTC. Translation: CSVETSGYEQYF.

This sequence joins TRBV10-3 and TRBJ2-3; the D gene is possibly TRBD2 (6 bases). CDR1 and CDR2 from the germline V gene are ENHRY and SYGVKD. The CDR3 is 17 residues long. Trimming took off 0 bases at V and 3 bases at J, with 16 bases between the two ends. In DNA, the CDR3 is TGTGCCATCAGTGAGTCTTGGGCTAGCGAAGCTACAGATACGCAGTATTTT. This gives the protein CAISESWASEATDTQYF.

This clone was counted once. The chain carries TRBV5-6 and TRBJ2-6; 8 nucleotides match TRBD1. CDR1 is SGHDT, CDR2 YYEEEE, per germline. Unmatched junction bases numbered 9, after V lost 1 base and J lost 0 bases. The CDR3 loop spans 19 amino acids. The CDR3 DNA reads TGTGCCAGCAGCTTGTTAAAGCGACAGGGGCCCTCTGGGGCCAACGTCCTGACTTTC. Its translation: CASSLLKRQGPSGANVLTF.

The chain employs TRBV4-3 and TRBJ2-1; D perhaps matches TRBD2 (5 bases). The V and J ends lost 4 bases and 0 bases respectively, with 16 bases between them. This CDR3 spans 17 amino acids. Looked up from germline, CDR1 is LGHNA and CDR2 is YSLEER. The CDR3 spells CASSPGLYRGSYNEQFF. The DNA of the CDR3 is TGCGCCAGCAGCCCGGGATTGTACCGGGGCTCCTACAATGAGCAGTTCTTC.

The rearrangement links TRBV30 to TRBJ2-7; TRBD2 matches at 8 bases. CDR1 and CDR2 (germline): GTSNPN, SVGIG (reference sequence). This CDR3 is 16 amino acids long. The V segment lost 2 bases and the J segment 4 bases; nucleotides outside the gene matches: 13. The CDR3 DNA reads TGTGCCTGGAGTAAAGAGGCGGGACTAGTAGGGTACGAGCAGTACTTC. Its translation: CAWSKEAGLVGYEQYF.

This chain connects TRBV4-3 to TRBJ2-1, with 12 bases lining up with TRBD2. Germline V CDR1 and CDR2: LGHNA, YSLEER. The CDR3 contains 17 residues. V lost 0 bases to trimming and J lost 6 bases; unmatched junction nucleotides: 6. CDR3 sequence reads: CASSQDLAGGWGNEQFF. The CDR3 region has the DNA TGCGCCAGCAGCCAAGATCTAGCGGGAGGGTGGGGCAATGAGCAGTTCTTC.

The J gene is TRBJ2-1, the V gene TRBV5-1; 14 bases map to TRBD2. Germline V CDR1 and CDR2: SGHRS, YFSETQ. V gave up 3 bases and J gave up 3 bases; unmatched junction bases: 8. The CDR3 length is 18 residues. DNA for the CDR3: TGCGCCAGCAGCTCAGGACTAGCGGGAGGCCCCAACTACAATGAGCAGTTCTTC. Its translation: CASSSGLAGGPNYNEQFF.

A single count supports this clone. V and J are TRBV27 and TRBJ2-2; D is possibly TRBD1 (6 bases). Per the germline V gene, CDR1 is MNHEY and CDR2 is SMNVEV (reference sequence). Trimming cost V 7 bases and J 4 bases, with 13 bases left between them. This CDR3 region has 14 residues. The CDR3 protein is CASKRPGVTGELFF. The CDR3, as DNA: TGTGCCAGCAAACGCCCAGGGGTCACCGGGGAGCTGTTTTTT.

The V call is TRBV10-3, the J call TRBJ2-3; D is ambiguous. V lost 2 bases to trimming and J lost 2 bases, with 2 bases between them. This CDR3 is built from 12 residues. Germline V gene lookup returns CDR1 ENHRY and CDR2 SYGVKD. CDR3 sequence reads: CAISENTDTQYF. The CDR3 DNA reads as TGTGCCATCAGTGAGAACACAGATACGCAGTATTTT.

The chain employs TRBV2 and TRBJ1-1; the D is unclear. Trimming shortened V by 2 bases and J by 5 bases, and 9 bases separated the two germline ends. CDR1 SNHLY and CDR2 FYNNEI come from the germline V gene. CDR3 length equals 13 residues. The CDR3 nucleotides are TGTGCCAGCAGTGAAAGGATAGGGACTGAAGCTTTCTTT. It yields the protein CASSERIGTEAFF. The full variable domain, rest sourced from reference TRBV2 and TRBJ1-1, is EPEVTQTPSHQVTQMGQEVILRCVPISNHLYFYWYRQILGQKVEFLVSFYNNEISEKSEIFDDQFSVERPDGSNFTLKIRSTKLEDSAMYFCASSERIGTEAFFGQGTRLTVV.

The chain is built from TRBV4-2 and TRBJ2-2; D call uncertain. V was pared by 3 bases and J by 10 bases, with 15 bases between. Germline assignment: CDR1 LGHNA and CDR2 YNFKEQ. The CDR3 loop spans 14 amino acids. CDR3 region: CASSQLIKPEELFF. Written as DNA, the CDR3 is TGTGCCAGCAGCCAGCTTATAAAACCGGAGGAGCTGTTTTTT.

V and J are TRBV2 and TRBJ1-3; D is uncertain. From germline, CDR1 is SNHLY and CDR2 FYNNEI. The CDR3 has 16 residues. V gave up 3 bases and J gave up 3 bases, with 15 bases separating them. CDR3 amino acids: CASSDGRAPIGNTIYF. The CDR3 DNA reads as TGTGCCAGCAGTGATGGTAGGGCACCGATTGGAAACACCATATATTTT.

V is TRBV11-2 and J is TRBJ2-7; maybe TRBD1 (5 bases). CDR1 is SGHAT, CDR2 FQNNGV, per germline. This CDR3 is 15 amino acids long. Trimming cost V 2 bases and J 1 base, with 12 bases left between them. The CDR3: CASSLSPAGSYEQYF. The CDR3 region has the DNA TGTGCCAGCAGCTTATCTCCGGCAGGGTCCTACGAGCAGTACTTC. Full variable domain (outside the CDR3, taken from reference TRBV11-2 and TRBJ2-7): EAGVAQSPRYKIIEKRQSVAFWCNPISGHATLYWYQQILGQGPKLLIQFQNNGVVDDSQLPKDRFSAERLKGVDSTLKIQPAKLEDSAVYLCASSLSPAGSYEQYFGPGTRLTVT.

This chain links TRBV27 with TRBJ2-7; 11 bases align to TRBD2. V shed 6 bases and J 5 bases; nucleotides not matched to a gene: 6. This CDR3 contains 14 residues. Per germline, CDR1 MNHEY and CDR2 SMNVEV (reference sequence). The chain's CDR3 is CASRIAGGTNEQYF. The CDR3 DNA is TGTGCCAGCAGAATAGCGGGAGGGACTAACGAGCAGTACTTC.

This sequence joins TRBV7-9 and TRBJ1-2; TRBD1 matches 9 bases. The V and J ends lost 4 bases and 8 bases, in that order; junction bases with no gene match: 11. The CDR3 contains 15 residues. CDR1 is SEHNR and CDR2 is FQNEAQ in the germline V gene (reference sequence). The CDR3: CASSSSGTGFHGYTF. The CDR3 nucleotides are TGTGCCAGCAGCTCCTCCGGGACAGGGTTTCACGGCTACACCTTC. The variable domain in full, with the rest retrieved from reference TRBV7-9 and TRBJ1-2, is DTGVSQNPRHKITKRGQNVTFRCDPISEHNRLYWYRQTLGQGPEFLTYFQNEAQLEKSRLLSDRFSAERPKGSFSTLEIQRTEQGDSAMYLCASSSSGTGFHGYTFGSGTRLTVV.

This chain connects TRBV27 to TRBJ2-1; TRBD2 aligns across 9 bases. CDR3 length: 15 residues. With 5 bases clipped from V and 3 bases from J, the junction kept 5 bases outside the gene matches. Looked up from germline, CDR1 is MNHEY and CDR2 is SMNVEV (reference sequence). The CDR3 reads CASSRGGAGYNEQFF. DNA for the CDR3: TGTGCCAGCAGTCGCGGGGGGGCCGGCTACAATGAGCAGTTCTTC.

The genes are TRBV27 and TRBJ2-2; TRBD1 agrees at 9 bases. The V segment lost 10 bases and the J segment 3 bases; nucleotides outside the gene matches: 6. Per the germline V gene, CDR1 is MNHEY and CDR2 is SMNVEV (reference sequence). CDR3 size: 14 residues. CDR3 DNA: TGTGCCACAGGGACAGGGCTTCACACCGGGGAGCTGTTTTTT. Its translation is CATGTGLHTGELFF.